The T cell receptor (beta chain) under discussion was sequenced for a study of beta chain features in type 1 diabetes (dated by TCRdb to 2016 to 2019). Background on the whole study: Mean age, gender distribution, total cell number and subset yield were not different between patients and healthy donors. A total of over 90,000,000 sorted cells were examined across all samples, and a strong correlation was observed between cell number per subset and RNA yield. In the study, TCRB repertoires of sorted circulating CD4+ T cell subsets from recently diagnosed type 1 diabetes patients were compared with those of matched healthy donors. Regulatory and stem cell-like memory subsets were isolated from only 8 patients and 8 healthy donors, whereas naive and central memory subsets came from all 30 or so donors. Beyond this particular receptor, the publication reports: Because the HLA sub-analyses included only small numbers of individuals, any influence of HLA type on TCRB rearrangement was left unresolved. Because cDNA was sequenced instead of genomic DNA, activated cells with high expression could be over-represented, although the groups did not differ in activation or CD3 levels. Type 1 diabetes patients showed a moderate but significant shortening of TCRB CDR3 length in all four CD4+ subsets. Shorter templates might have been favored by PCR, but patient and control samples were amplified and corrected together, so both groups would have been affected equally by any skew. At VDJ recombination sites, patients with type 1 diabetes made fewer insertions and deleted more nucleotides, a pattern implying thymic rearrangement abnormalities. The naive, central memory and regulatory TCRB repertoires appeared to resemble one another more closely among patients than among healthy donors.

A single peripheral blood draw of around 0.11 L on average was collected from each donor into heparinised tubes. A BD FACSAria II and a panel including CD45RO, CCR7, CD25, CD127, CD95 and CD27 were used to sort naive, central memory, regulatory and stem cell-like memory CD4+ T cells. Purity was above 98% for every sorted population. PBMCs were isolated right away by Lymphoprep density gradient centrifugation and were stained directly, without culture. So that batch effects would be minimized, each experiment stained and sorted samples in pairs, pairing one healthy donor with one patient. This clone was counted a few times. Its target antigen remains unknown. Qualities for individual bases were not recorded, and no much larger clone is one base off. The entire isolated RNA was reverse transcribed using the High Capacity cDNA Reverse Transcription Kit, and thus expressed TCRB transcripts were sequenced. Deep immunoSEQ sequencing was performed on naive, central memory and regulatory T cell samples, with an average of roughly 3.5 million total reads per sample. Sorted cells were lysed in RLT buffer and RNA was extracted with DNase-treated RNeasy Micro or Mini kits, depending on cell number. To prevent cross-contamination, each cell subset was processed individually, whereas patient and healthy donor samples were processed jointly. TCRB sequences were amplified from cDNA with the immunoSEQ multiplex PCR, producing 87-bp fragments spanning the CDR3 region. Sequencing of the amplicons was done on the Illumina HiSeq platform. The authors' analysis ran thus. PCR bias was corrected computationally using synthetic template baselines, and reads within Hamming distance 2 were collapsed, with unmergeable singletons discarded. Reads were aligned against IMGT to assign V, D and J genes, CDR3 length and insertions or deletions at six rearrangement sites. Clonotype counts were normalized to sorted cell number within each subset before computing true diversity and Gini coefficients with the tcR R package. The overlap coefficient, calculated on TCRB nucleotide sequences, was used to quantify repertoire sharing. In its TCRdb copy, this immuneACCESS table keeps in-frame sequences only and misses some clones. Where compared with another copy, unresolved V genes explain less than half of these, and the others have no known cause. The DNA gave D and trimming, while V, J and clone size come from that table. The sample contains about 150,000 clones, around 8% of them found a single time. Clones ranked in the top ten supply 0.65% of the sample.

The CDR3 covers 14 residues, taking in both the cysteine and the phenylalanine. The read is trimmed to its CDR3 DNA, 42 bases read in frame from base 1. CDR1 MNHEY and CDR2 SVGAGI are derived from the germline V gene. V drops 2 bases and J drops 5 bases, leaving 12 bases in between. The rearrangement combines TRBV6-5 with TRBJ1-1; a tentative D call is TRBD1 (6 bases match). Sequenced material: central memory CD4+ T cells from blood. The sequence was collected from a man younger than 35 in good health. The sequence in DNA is TGTGCCAGCAGTTACGCGACAGGAGAGACTGAAGCTTTCTTT. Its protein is CASSYATGETEAFF.